This TCR beta chain is drawn from a study of blood T cell repertoires in COVID-19. Study context: T cells, B-cell-depleted T cells, or PBMCs supplied cDNA or gDNA.

Trimming removed 4 bases from V and 3 bases from J; junction bases left unmatched: 3. This CDR3 is 14 amino acids long. Germline V gene data show CDR1 as MNHEY and CDR2 as SMNVEV (reference sequence). A few counts support this clone. Using immunoSEQ multiplex PCR, the repertoire was profiled, and TCRdb retains in-frame clones only, with some absent. This sample yields roughly 330,000 clones, of which roughly 90% are seen a single time; approximately 4% belongs to the top ten. What was sequenced was peripheral blood. The J gene is TRBJ2-7, the V gene TRBV27; 10 bases are a match to TRBD1. This clonotype was obtained from a woman aged 45 to 65 with active or convalescent COVID-19. The CDR3 sequence: CASSWGQGNYEQYF. In DNA form, the CDR3 reads TGTGCCAGCAGTTGGGGACAGGGGAACTACGAGCAGTACTTC.